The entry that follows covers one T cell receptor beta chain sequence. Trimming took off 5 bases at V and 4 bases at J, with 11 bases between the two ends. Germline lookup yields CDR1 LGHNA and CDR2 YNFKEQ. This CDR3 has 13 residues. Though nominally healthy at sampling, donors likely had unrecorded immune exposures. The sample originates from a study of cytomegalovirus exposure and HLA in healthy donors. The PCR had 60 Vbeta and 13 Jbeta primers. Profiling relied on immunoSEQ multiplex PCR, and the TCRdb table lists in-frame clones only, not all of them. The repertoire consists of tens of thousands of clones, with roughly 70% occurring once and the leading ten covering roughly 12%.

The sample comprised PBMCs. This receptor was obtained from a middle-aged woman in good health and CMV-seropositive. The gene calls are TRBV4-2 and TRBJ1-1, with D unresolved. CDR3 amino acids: CASSFGLGTEAFF. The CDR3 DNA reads TGTGCCAGCAGCTTCGGGTTGGGCACTGAAGCTTTCTTT.